This T cell receptor beta chain was documented in a study of T cells in women clearing cervical HPV infection. Background on the study: Control women cleared a single incident HPV16 infection within 12 months. Case blood drawn at lesion detection; control blood after infection cleared.

Losses at the gene ends were 1 base for V and 7 bases for J; bases not matched to a gene: 13. This CDR3 is built from 17 residues. Germline V gene lookup returns CDR1 LNHDA and CDR2 SQIVND (reference sequence). All participants had a single incident cervical HPV16 infection, and prevalent HPV16 infections were excluded. TCR beta CDR3 amplified by multiplex PCR from about 1200 ng genomic DNA. Profiled with immunoSEQ multiplex PCR; TCRdb holds only in-frame clones, not every one. The sample's table shows 35,000 to 45,000 clones. About this clone: The sequence runs out 3 residues before the end of the CDR3; the remainder is reconstructed from the germline J gene.

The clonotype comes from a woman aged 18-70 years with a cervical HPV16 infection that either progressed to CIN3+ or cleared (not recorded which). This chain links TRBV19 with TRBJ2-1, with 7 bases lining up with TRBD2. The sample taken for sequencing was blood buffy coat. The DNA read from the CDR3 is TGTGCCAGTAGTATAGGGCATGGGAGGGCCGGGGGAAATGAG. Amino acids: CASSIGHGRAGGNE. The entire CDR3 protein reads CASSIGHGRAGGNEQFF.